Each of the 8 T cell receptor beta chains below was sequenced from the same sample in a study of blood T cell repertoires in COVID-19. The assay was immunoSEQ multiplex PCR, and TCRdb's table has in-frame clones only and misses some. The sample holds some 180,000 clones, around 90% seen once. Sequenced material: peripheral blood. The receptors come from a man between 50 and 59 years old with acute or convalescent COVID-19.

In DNA form, the CDR3 reads TGTGCCAGCTCACCGCGGGACAGGGTGTTGAATGAGCAGTTCTTC. As protein: CASSPRDRVLNEQFF. V is TRBV18 and J is TRBJ2-1; TRBD1 aligns across 9 bases. Per germline, CDR1 KGHSH and CDR2 LQKENI. J lost 7 bases, V lost 3 bases, and 7 bases had no gene match. The CDR3 consists of 15 residues.

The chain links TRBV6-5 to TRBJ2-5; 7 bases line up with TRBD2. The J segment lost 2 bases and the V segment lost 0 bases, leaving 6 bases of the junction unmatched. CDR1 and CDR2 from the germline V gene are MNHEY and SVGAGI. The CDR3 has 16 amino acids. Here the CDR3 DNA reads TGTGCCAGCAGTTACTCTCTAGCGGCTAATCAAGAGACCCAGTACTTC. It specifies CASSYSLAANQETQYF.

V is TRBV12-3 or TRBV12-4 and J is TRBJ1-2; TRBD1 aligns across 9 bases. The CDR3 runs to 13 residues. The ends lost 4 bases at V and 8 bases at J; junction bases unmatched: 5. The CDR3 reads CASSSRTGVGYTF. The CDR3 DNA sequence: TGTGCCAGCAGTTCCCGGACAGGGGTCGGCTACACCTTC.

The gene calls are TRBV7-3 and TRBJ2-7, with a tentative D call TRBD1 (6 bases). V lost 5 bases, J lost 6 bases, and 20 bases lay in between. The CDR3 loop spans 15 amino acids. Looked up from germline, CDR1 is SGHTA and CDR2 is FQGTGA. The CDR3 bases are TGTGCCAGCAGCCCGACGGACAGAGGAATGACCGAGCAGTACTTC. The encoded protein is CASSPTDRGMTEQYF.

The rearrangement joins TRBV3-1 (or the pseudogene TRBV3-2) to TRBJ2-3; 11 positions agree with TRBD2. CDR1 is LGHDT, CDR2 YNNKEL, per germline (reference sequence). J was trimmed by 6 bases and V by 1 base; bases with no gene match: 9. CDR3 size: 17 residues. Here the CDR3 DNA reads TGTGCCAGCAGCCAAGGCGGGGGATTAGCGGGAGGGGATACGCAGTATTTT. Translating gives CASSQGGGLAGGDTQYF.

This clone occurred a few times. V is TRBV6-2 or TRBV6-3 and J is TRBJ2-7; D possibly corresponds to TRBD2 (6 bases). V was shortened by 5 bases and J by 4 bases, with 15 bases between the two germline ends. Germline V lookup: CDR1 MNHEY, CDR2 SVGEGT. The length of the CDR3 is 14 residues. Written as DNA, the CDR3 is TGTGCCAGCAGTGGCGACGGGGGTTTATACGAGCAGTACGTC. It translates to CASSGDGGLYEQYV.

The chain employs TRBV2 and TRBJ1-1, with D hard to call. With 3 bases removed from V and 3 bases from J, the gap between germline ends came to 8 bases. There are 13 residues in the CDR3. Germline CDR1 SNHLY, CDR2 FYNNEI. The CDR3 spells CASSEAVYTEAFF. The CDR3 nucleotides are TGTGCCAGCAGTGAGGCAGTATACACTGAAGCTTTCTTT.

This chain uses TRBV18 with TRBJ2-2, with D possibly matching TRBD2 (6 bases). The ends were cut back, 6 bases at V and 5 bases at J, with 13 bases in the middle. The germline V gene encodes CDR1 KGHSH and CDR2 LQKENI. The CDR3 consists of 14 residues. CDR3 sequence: CASSPGLRTGELFF. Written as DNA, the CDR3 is TGTGCCAGCTCGCCGGGACTCCGGACCGGGGAGCTGTTTTTT.